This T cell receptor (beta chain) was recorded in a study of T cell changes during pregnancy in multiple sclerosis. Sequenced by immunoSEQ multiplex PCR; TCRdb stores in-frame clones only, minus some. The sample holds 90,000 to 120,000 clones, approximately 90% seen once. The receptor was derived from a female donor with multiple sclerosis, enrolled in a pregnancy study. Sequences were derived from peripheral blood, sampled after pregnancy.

The chain's CDR3 is CASSQGTPNSPLHF. DNA for the CDR3: TGCGCCAGCAGCCAGGGGACACCCAATTCACCCCTCCACTTT. V gene TRBV4-1 combines with J gene TRBJ1-6; tentatively, D is TRBD1 (6 bases). Germline lookup yields CDR1 MGHRA and CDR2 YSYEKL. The CDR3 loop spans 14 amino acids. Trimming removed 3 bases from V and 7 bases from J, with 10 bases in between.